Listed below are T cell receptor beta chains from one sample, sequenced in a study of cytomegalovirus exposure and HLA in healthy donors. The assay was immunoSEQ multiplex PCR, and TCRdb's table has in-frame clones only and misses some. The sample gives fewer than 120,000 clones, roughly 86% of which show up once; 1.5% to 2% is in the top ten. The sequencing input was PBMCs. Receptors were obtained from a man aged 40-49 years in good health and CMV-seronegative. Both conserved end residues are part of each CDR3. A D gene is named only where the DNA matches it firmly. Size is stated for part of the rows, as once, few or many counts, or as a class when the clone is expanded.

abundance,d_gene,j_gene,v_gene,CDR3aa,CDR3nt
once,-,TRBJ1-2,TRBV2,CASSVQQGIADGYTF,TGTGCCAGCAGTGTACAACAGGGTATCGCGGATGGCTACACCTTC
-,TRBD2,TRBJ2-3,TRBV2,CASSAPQGGLTDTQYF,TGTGCCAGCAGTGCACCTCAGGGAGGGTTGACAGATACGCAGTATTTT
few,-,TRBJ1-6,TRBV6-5,CASSLQVLNSPLHF,TGTGCCAGCAGTTTACAGGTGTTAAATTCACCCCTCCACTTT
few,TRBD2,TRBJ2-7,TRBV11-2,CASSSITSGLRRGEQYF,TGTGCCAGCAGCTCGATAACCTCGGGACTAAGGCGGGGCGAGCAGTACTTC
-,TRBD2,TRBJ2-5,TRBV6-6,CASSYPSGGGETQYF,TGTGCCAGCAGTTACCCTAGCGGGGGGGGAGAGACCCAGTACTTC
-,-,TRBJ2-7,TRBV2,CASSEEGPPYEQYF,TGTGCCAGCAGTGAGGAGGGACCGCCCTACGAGCAGTACTTC
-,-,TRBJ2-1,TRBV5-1,CASSILAASSYNEQFF,TGCGCCAGCAGCATACTAGCAGCGAGCTCCTACAATGAGCAGTTCTTC
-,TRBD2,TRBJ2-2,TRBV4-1,CASSQRTSGSIGELFF,TGCGCCAGCAGCCAAAGGACTAGCGGAAGTATAGGGGAGCTGTTTTTT
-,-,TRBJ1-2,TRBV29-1,CSVQRGRHYGYTF,TGCAGCGTTCAGCGGGGGCGCCACTATGGCTACACCTTC
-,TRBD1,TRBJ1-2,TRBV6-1,CASDLGTGRNYGYTF,TGTGCCAGCGATCTCGGGACAGGACGTAACTATGGCTACACCTTC
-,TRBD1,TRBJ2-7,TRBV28,CASSISGQTYEQYF,TGTGCCAGCAGTATCTCGGGACAGACCTACGAGCAGTACTTC
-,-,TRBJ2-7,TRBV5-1,CASSLQKSYEQYF,TGCGCCAGCAGCTTGCAGAAATCCTACGAGCAGTACTTC
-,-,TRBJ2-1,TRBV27,CASSLTSSYNEQFF,TGTGCCAGCAGTTTGACATCTTCCTACAATGAGCAGTTCTTC
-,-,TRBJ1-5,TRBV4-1,CASSRIWAQPQHF,TGCGCCAGCAGCCGGATATGGGCTCAGCCCCAGCATTTT
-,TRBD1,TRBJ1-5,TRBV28,CASGGQGARSQPQHF,TGTGCCAGCGGAGGACAGGGGGCGCGGAGTCAGCCCCAGCATTTT
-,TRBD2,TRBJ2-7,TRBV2,CASRPASGPYEQYF,TGTGCCAGCCGCCCCGCTAGCGGGCCATACGAGCAGTACTTC
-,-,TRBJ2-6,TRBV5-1,CASSLYGGSGANVLTF,TGCGCCAGCAGCCTTTATGGGGGGTCCGGGGCCAACGTCCTGACTTTC
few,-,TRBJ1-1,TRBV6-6,CASRADSGPREAFF,TGTGCCAGCAGGGCGGACAGCGGTCCTCGGGAAGCTTTCTTT
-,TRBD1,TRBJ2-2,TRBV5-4,CASSVGTGITGELFF,TGTGCCAGCAGCGTCGGGACAGGGATCACCGGGGAGCTGTTTTTT
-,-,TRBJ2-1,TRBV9,CASSVVGGPNEQFF,TGTGCCAGCAGCGTAGTGGGGGGGCCCAATGAGCAGTTCTTC
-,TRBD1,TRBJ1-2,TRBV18,CASSQPGQGTYGYTF,TGTGCCAGCTCACAACCGGGACAGGGGACCTATGGCTACACCTTC
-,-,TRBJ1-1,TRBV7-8,CASSLAGRGSPEAFF,TGTGCCAGCAGCTTAGCGGGAAGGGGCTCGCCTGAAGCTTTCTTT
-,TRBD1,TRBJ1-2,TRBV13,CASSLGTGDSYGYTF,TGTGCCAGCAGCTTAGGGACAGGGGATAGCTATGGCTACACCTTC
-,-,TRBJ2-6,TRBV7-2,CASSQKGVSSGANVLTF,TGTGCCAGCAGCCAAAAAGGGGTCTCCTCTGGGGCCAACGTCCTGACTTTC
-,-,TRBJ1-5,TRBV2,CASSVSTGNQPQHF,TGTGCCAGCAGCGTCTCTACGGGCAATCAGCCCCAGCATTTT
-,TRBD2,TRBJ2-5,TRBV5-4,CASSSTGGAQETQYF,TGTGCCAGCAGCTCGACCGGGGGGGCCCAAGAGACCCAGTACTTC
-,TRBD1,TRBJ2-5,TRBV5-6,CASTNVGTGVQETQYF,TGTGCCAGCACGAACGTAGGGACAGGGGTCCAAGAGACCCAGTACTTC
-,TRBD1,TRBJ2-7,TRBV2,CASSGVGVTGLLSYEQYF,TGTGCCAGCAGTGGGGTGGGAGTGACAGGGCTTTTATCCTACGAGCAGTACTTC
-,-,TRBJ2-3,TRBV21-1,CASSKIAGAYSSTDTQYF,TGTGCCAGCAGCAAAATAGCGGGGGCTTATTCTAGCACAGATACGCAGTATTTT
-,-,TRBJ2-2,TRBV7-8,CASSLAPGAGELFF,TGTGCCAGCAGCTTAGCGCCGGGGGCCGGGGAGCTGTTTTTT
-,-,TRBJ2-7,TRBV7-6,CASSLNPGAYEQYF,TGTGCCAGCAGCTTAAACCCGGGGGCCTACGAGCAGTACTTC
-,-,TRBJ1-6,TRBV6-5,CASRTAPTNSPLHF,TGTGCCAGCAGGACTGCGCCCACTAATTCACCCCTCCACTTT
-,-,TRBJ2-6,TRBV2,CASSGDGVFPSGANVLTF,TGTGCCAGCAGTGGAGACGGAGTTTTCCCCTCTGGGGCCAACGTCCTGACTTTC
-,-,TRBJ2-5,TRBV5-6,CASSFKPEETQYF,TGTGCCAGCAGCTTCAAGCCCGAAGAGACCCAGTACTTC
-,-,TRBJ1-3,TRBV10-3,CAISESPGTGNTIYF,TGTGCCATCAGTGAAAGTCCGGGAACTGGAAACACCATATATTTT
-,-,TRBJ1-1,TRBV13,CASSLVGLRETEAFF,TGTGCCAGCAGCTTGGTGGGACTCCGGGAAACTGAAGCTTTCTTT
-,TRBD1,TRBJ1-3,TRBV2,CASSPRTGAGNTIYF,TGTGCCAGCAGCCCTAGGACAGGGGCTGGAAACACCATATATTTT
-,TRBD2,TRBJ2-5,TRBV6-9,CASSYSTSVQETQYF,TGTGCCAGCAGTTATTCTACTAGCGTCCAAGAGACCCAGTACTTC
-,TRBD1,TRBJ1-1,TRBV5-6,CASRTGGAWTEAFF,TGTGCCAGCAGGACAGGGGGCGCCTGGACTGAAGCTTTCTTT
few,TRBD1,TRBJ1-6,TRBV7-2,CASSLVGGRGNSPLHF,TGTGCCAGCAGCTTAGTAGGGGGCCGGGGTAATTCACCCCTCCACTTT
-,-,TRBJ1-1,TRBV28,CASSLPQNTEAFF,TGTGCCAGCAGTTTACCCCAGAACACTGAAGCTTTCTTT
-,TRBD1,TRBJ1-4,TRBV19,CASRPGQGEVKLFF,TGTGCCAGTAGGCCGGGACAGGGGGAAGTAAAACTGTTTTTT
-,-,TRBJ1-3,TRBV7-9,CASSPRTDSGNTIYF,TGTGCCAGCAGCCCTAGGACAGACTCTGGAAACACCATATATTTT
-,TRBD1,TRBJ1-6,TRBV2,CASSRDRGSPLHF,TGTGCCAGCAGCCGGGACAGGGGCTCACCCCTCCACTTT
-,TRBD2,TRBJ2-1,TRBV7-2,CASSLLAGAVNEQFF,TGTGCCAGCAGCCTACTAGCGGGGGCCGTTAATGAGCAGTTCTTC
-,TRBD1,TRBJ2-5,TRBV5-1,CASSSGTGTNQETQYF,TGCGCCAGCAGCTCGGGGACAGGGACAAACCAAGAGACCCAGTACTTC
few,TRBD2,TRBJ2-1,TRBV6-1,CASREGLALPFYNEQFF,TGTGCCAGCAGAGAAGGACTAGCCCTACCCTTCTACAATGAGCAGTTCTTC